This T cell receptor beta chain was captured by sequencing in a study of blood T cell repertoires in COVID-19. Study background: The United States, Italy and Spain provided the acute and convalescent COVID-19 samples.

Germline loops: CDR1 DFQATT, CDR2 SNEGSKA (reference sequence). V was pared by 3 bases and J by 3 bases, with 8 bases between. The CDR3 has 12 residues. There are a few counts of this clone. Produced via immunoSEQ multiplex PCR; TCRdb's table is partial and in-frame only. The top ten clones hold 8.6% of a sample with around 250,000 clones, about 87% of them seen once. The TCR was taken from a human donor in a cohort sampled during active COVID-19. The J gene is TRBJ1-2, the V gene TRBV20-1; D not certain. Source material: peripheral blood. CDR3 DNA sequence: TGCAGTGCTAGTGGGAGGGACTATGGCTACACCTTC. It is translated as CSASGRDYGYTF.